Sequencing of this TCR beta chain was carried out in a study of cytomegalovirus exposure and HLA in healthy donors (dated by TCRdb to about 2017). Describing the broader study: In an earlier analysis of roughly 590 of the donors, 250 to 350 Gb of sequence data and 90 million to 120 million unique TCR beta sequences from about 180 million T cells were reported. Roughly 300 gigabases of sequencing data and about 92 million unique TCR sequences made up an early release that covered several hundred HLA-typed donors. The genetic ancestry cluster associated with self-reported Caucasian donors included 65% to 90% of the approximately 410 genotyped donors. The study aimed to test whether signatures of past pathogen exposure could be identified by cataloging public T cell receptors. Using immunosequencing, the study profiled T cell repertoires from fewer than 700 subjects and related those repertoires to cytomegalovirus serostatus. A separate validation cohort of roughly 120 different subjects was used in addition to the roughly 670-subject first cohort. High-throughput TCR immunosequencing, statistical association of individual TCRs with disease status, and machine learning were combined to predict cytomegalovirus infection status. A later analysis re-analyzed previously published TCR beta repertoires from about 730 donors and added high-resolution HLA genotyping to study TCR occurrence patterns. The later analysis used no new phenotypic data to find candidate immune exposures, relying instead on TCR beta sequences and their occurrence across donors. In an earlier analysis of roughly 580 of the donors, high-throughput TCR beta sequencing was used to judge whether each TCR beta V gene segment behaved as functional or pseudogenic. Donor age, sex, ethnicity and CMV serostatus were compiled alongside the repertoire data. A later genetic analysis took genome-wide SNP genotypes for about 55% of the roughly 670 donors and used that subset as a discovery cohort. Every repertoire in the discovery cohort had been generated on one and the same sequencing platform. HLA typing covered class I and class II loci at four-digit resolution. Typing coverage varied by locus: 629-630 donors for A, B, C, DRB1 and DQB1; around 560 for DQA1; around 570 for DPA1; fewer than 480 for DPB1. A handful of DR-DQ haplotypes were handled as single units for association and clustering because linkage in the cohort was strong. On average, roughly 250,000 unique TCR beta nucleotide sequences were sequenced per donor among a few hundred genotyped donors of the cohort, with roughly 18% of those sequences being non-productive.

Results and caveats for the whole study, not just this receptor: Because HLA typing was unavailable for some donors at each locus, only the typed subset was used in association tests. In a later analysis, TCR association rates were found to vary across HLA loci, with the most associated TCRs seen for DRB1 alleles and the fewest for HLA-C alleles. In an earlier analysis of 587 of the donors, most TCR beta V segments appeared in productive rearrangements about 87% or about 30% of the time, broadly matching IMGT annotations. A further reported finding was that TCR beta sequences accurately predicted the HLA-A and HLA-B alleles for most subjects in the first cohort. The classifier was reported to diagnose cytomegalovirus status with high specificity and sensitivity in both the original cohort and the validation cohort. Most TCR sequences were seen in very few donors, while some public TCRs were found in many individuals. The presence/absence analyses assumed that sequencing depth was roughly uniform across donors, and that assumption may not be true. Assigning TCR associations to individual alleles was difficult when HLA alleles, especially DR and DQ, strongly co-occurred. In a later analysis, HLA-associated TCR beta chains showed more clonal expansion and lower generation probabilities than non-associated chains that were equally common. Linkage disequilibrium might explain the correlated functional status among segregating V segments, but an unknown experimental factor could not be excluded. Specific HLA alleles were associated with 16,951 TCR beta sequences at a false discovery rate of 0.05 in a later analysis. CMV serostatus was the only immune exposure information available for the cohort. The study gave a list of over 150 TCR beta chains associated with cytomegalovirus. The authors suggested that the approach could potentially be extended to other disease states and immunological phenotypes. Only TCR beta chains were sequenced in this cohort, and the absence of alpha or paired-chain data limited detectable features. In vitro tests confirmed that a few of the cytomegalovirus-associated TCR beta chains recognize cytomegalovirus antigens. According to a later genetic analysis, donors in an Asian-associated ancestry cluster had fewer N-insertions in productive TCRs than the approximately 700-donor mean. The sequencing pipeline was judged likely to have produced a cluster of highly shared sequence variants as a technical artifact. In a later genetic analysis, a missense DCLRE1C variant was associated with V-gene and J-gene trimming of TCR beta chains, and the association was replicated in an independent cohort. A later analysis reported that several top co-occurrence clusters appeared linked to parvovirus B19, influenza, CMV and Epstein-Barr virus. Because counts were too low, 15 to 20 rarely observed V segments, including chromosome 9 orphons, were left out of the earlier analysis of 587 of the donors. Most CMV-associated TCR beta chains appeared to be HLA-restricted in a later analysis, and the HLA associations seemed to be driven largely by CMV exposure. Some IMGT-functional V segments, including TRBV6-2 and TRBV6-3, could not be distinguished by the 87-base-pair reads and were therefore excluded.

The library was obtained by the immunoSEQ multiplex PCR assay. For the multiplex PCR, a mixture combining 60 forward primers for TCR Vbeta segments and 13 reverse primers for TCR Jbeta segments was used. Amplification of the CDR3 region of rearranged TCR beta genes was performed with a multiplex PCR assay on genomic DNA. The amplified TCR beta libraries were sequenced on the Illumina HiSeq System as 87-base-pair reads. Per the authors' processing: A later analysis tallied about 77 million unique TCR beta chains across the approximately 670 repertoires, and about 12 million of those chains were shared by two or more donors. A nearest-neighbor algorithm error-corrected the raw reads and collapsed the reads into unique sequences, merging closely related sequences to remove PCR and sequencing errors. Alignment of CDR3 sequences to IMGT reference sequences was used to assign V, D and J gene segments. For a sequence to be retained, at least a six-nucleotide match to both a V gene segment and a J gene segment was required. A rearrangement was called productive if the CDR3 had no stop codons and remained in frame with V and J, and every other rearrangement was called non-productive. CDR3 was defined according to IMGT convention as the region running from the second conserved V-encoded cysteine to the conserved J-encoded phenylalanine. Sequences without an unambiguous match to a single V gene segment were excluded from the earlier analysis of almost 600 of the donors. An earlier analysis of almost 600 of the donors classified V segments as functional when productive rearrangements were above 56.7% and as segregating when the standard deviation between donors was above 5%. A statistical classification framework was developed to diagnose cytomegalovirus status using the catalog of TCR beta chain sequences. In a later analysis, TCR nucleotide sequences were compared against IMGT/GENE-DB human TR gene sequences so that V and J genes could be assigned. A later analysis assigned CDR3 sequences and most-parsimonious VDJ recombination scenarios with the TCRdist pipeline. A later analysis defined each TCR beta chain by its CDR3 amino acid sequence plus V-gene family, and excluded reads lacking a unique V-gene family. As a way to deal with suspected cross-contamination and a sequencing artifact, a later analysis dropped 500 to 700 nucleotide sequences that were highly shared and had low generation probability. In a later analysis, a clonal expansion index for each public chain was calculated from normalized within-repertoire ranks of inferred template counts. A later analysis computed generation probabilities with a VDJ recombination model fitted to out-of-frame rearrangements, and checked the results against IGoR. Hypergeometric tests were used in a later analysis to score TCR-TCR, TCR-HLA and TCR-CMV co-occurrence, with a repertoire-size bias correction applied to the TCR pairs. To estimate false discovery rates, a later analysis permuted the HLA or CMV assignments 20 times. In a later analysis, co-occurring TCRs were grouped using DBSCAN, with TCRdist sequence similarity added in when clustering inside HLA-allele-positive subsets. Repertoires with fewer than 30,000 or more than 120,000 public chains, plus five repertoires with anomalous nucleotide sharing, were excluded from co-occurrence clustering. TCRdb carries this immuneACCESS record with in-frame sequences only. Its versions omit some clonotypes, under half of them owing to an unresolved V gene in the studies checked, with the rest unexplained. The V and J calls and the clone size are those of that table, but D and trimming were determined from the DNA. The sample data list approximately 95,000 clones, and around four fifths of these were observed just once. Roughly 3.9% of the sample is held by the ten biggest clonotypes.

Points on this clone: It has no known antigen specificity. Base qualities are not provided; no much larger clone lies one nucleotide away.

CDR1 and CDR2 are drawn from the germline V gene: ENHRY, SYGVKD. Counted from cysteine to phenylalanine, this CDR3 has 13 amino acids. Only the CDR3 portion is preserved as DNA: 39 bases, with reading frame beginning at the first base. The germline V end is reduced by 3 bases and the J end by 7 bases; junction bases left unmatched: 5. The cohort comprised some 730 healthy bone marrow donors. At the time of sampling, every cohort member was nominally healthy, though immune exposures that went unrecorded were likely present. The donor was CMV seropositive and belonged to the group of more than 250 seropositive cohort members. A peripheral blood sample was provided by each donor, and peripheral blood mononuclear cells were used for TCR beta sequencing. Genomic DNA extraction from the blood cell samples was performed with the Qiagen DNeasy Blood Extraction Kit.

This receptor was taken from a woman between 40 and 55 years old in good health and CMV-seropositive. The specimen was PBMCs. The V gene is TRBV10-3 and the J gene is TRBJ1-1, with 7 central nucleotides matching TRBD1. The DNA is as follows: TGTGCCATCAGTGAAGAGGGGACAGTTGAAGCTTTCTTT. Its translation reads: CAISEEGTVEAFF.